This TCR beta chain stems from a study of chemoradiotherapy in HPV16-positive cancers. Across the whole study: Functional T-cell assays on two HPV16-positive patients' cells defined candidate HPV-specific clones and common TCR motifs.

Study outcomes and limitations: Functional assays defining HPV-specific T cells used only two HPV16-positive patients. In HPV16-positive patients, HPV-responsive T-cell expansion tracked better recurrence-free survival.

A remark on this clone: Its cognate antigen is unknown.

CDR1 and CDR2 from the germline V gene are MGHRA and YSYEKL. CDR3 length equals 14 residues. The V segment lost 4 bases and the J segment 1 base; nucleotides outside the gene matches: 1. Profiling relied on immunoSEQ multiplex PCR, and the TCRdb table lists in-frame clones only, not all of them. This table has 40,000 to 60,000 clones, over 85% appearing once. Repertoires were sampled repeatedly during chemoradiotherapy. The V and J genes are TRBV4-1 and TRBJ1-1, with 9 bases identical to TRBD1. Here the sequenced sample was blood, taken from a patient who underwent chemoradiotherapy. This receptor was identified in a human donor with HPV-associated anogenital cancer. In nucleotides, the CDR3 is TGCGCCAGCAGCCCGGGACAGGGGAACACTGAAGCTTTCTTT. It encodes CASSPGQGNTEAFF.